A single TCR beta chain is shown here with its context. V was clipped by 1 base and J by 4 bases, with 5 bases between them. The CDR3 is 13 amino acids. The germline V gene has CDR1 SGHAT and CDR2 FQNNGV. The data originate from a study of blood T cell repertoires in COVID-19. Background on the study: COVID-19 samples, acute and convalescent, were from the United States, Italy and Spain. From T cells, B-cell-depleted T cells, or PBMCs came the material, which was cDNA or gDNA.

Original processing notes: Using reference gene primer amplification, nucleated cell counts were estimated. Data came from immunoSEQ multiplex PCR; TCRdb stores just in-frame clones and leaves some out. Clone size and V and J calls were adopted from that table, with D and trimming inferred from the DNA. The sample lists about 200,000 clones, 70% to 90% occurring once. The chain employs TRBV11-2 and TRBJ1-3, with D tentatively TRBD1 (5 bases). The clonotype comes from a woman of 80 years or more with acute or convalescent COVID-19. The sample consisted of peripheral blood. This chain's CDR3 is CASSLAGGNTIYF. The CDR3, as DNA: TGTGCCAGCAGCTTAGCAGGGGGAAACACCATATATTTT.